This entry lists 16 T cell receptor beta chains sequenced from one sample in a study of beta chain features in type 1 diabetes. Every bit of the isolated RNA underwent reverse transcription, so sequencing read expressed TCRB transcripts. Measured with immunoSEQ multiplex PCR; TCRdb has only the in-frame clones, and not every one. The data contain fewer than 550,000 clones, roughly an eighth of them singletons. Sequenced material: naive CD4+ T cells from blood. These receptor sequences come from a woman aged 18-29 years in good health.

There are a few counts of this clone. This rearrangement joins TRBV7-6 to TRBJ1-2, with D possibly TRBD1 on 6 matching bases. Deletions cut 0 bases from V and 5 bases from J, with 13 bases between. CDR1 is SGHVS, CDR2 FNYEAQ, per germline. The CDR3 contains 15 residues. As DNA, the CDR3 is TGTGCCAGCAGCTTAGCTCGCAGGGGTGGTTATGGCTACACCTTC. This codes for CASSLARRGGYGYTF. Full variable domain (rest looked up from reference TRBV7-6 and TRBJ1-2): GAGVSQSPRYKVTKRGQDVALRCDPISGHVSLYWYRQALGQGPEFLTYFNYEAQQDKSGLPNDRFSAERPEGSISTLTIQRTEQRDSAMYRCASSLARRGGYGYTFGSGTRLTVV.

CDR3 DNA sequence: TGTGCCATCAGTGATCACACGGGGGACTCCTACGAGCAGTACTTC. As protein: CAISDHTGDSYEQYF. The chain couples TRBV10-3 to TRBJ2-7; TRBD2 is a possible D gene (6 bases). CDR3 length: 15 residues. Germline CDR1 ENHRY, CDR2 SYGVKD. Trimming took off 3 bases at V and 0 bases at J, with 12 bases between the two ends.

This clone has only a few counts. The chain carries TRBV5-1 and TRBJ2-4; D gene ambiguous. CDR3 length equals 16 residues. The V gene lost 1 base and the J gene lost 0 bases, with 11 bases spanning the gap. CDR1 and CDR2 (germline): SGHRS, YFSETQ. For the CDR3, the DNA is TGCGCCAGCAGCTTGAGGATGGGATTAGCCAAAAACATTCAGTACTTC. Translated, it gives CASSLRMGLAKNIQYF.

The chain couples TRBV27 to TRBJ2-7; D is perhaps TRBD1 (6 bases). The CDR3 has 9 amino acids. Germline V lookup: CDR1 MNHEY, CDR2 SMNVEV (reference sequence). CDR3 sequence: CASSWGPIV. The CDR3 DNA reads as TGTGCCAGCAGTTGGGGGCCCATCGTC.

The chain couples TRBV28 to TRBJ1-2, with 7 bases matching TRBD1. The germline V gene encodes CDR1 MDHEN and CDR2 SYDVKM. J was trimmed by 8 bases and V by 4 bases; bases with no gene match: 10. This CDR3 has 14 residues. CDR3 residues: CASSSRGRQWGYTF. The DNA of the CDR3 is TGTGCCAGCAGTTCCAGGGGGAGGCAATGGGGCTACACCTTC.

The chain combines TRBV2 with TRBJ1-1; a possible D gene is TRBD1 (5 bases). Between the trimmed V and J ends, which lost 8 bases and 3 bases, there was a span of 16 bases. This CDR3 has 14 amino acids. Germline CDR1 SNHLY, CDR2 FYNNEI. The CDR3 DNA follows: TGTGCCAGCCGGGTGTTACAGGTTTACACTGAAGCTTTCTTT. Protein product: CASRVLQVYTEAFF.

J is TRBJ2-5 and V is TRBV5-1; maybe TRBD2 (5 bases). Trimming removed 0 bases from V and 5 bases from J, with 17 bases in between. CDR3 length equals 16 residues. CDR1 SGHRS and CDR2 YFSETQ come from the germline V gene. Written as DNA, the CDR3 is TGCGCCAGCAGCTTGGTACGGTTAGCGTCCCAGGAGACCCAGTACTTC. Amino acid sequence: CASSLVRLASQETQYF.

This clone turned up a few times. V gene TRBV7-3 combines with J gene TRBJ2-1, with TRBD2 identical over 8 bases. The V gene end was trimmed by 5 bases and the J gene end by 3 bases; junction bases not matched to a gene: 6. CDR3 length equals 15 residues. Germline lookup yields CDR1 SGHTA and CDR2 FQGTGA. The CDR3 region has the DNA TGTGCCAGCAGCCAGGGACTAGTAGGCTACAATGAGCAGTTCTTC. Its protein product is CASSQGLVGYNEQFF.

The gene calls are TRBV7-2 and TRBJ2-7; unclear D gene. Trimming removed 2 bases at V and 6 bases at J, with 8 bases between. Germline V gene sequence: CDR1 SGHTA, CDR2 FQGNSA. The CDR3 spans 12 residues. CDR3 amino acids: CASSLTSSEQYF. The CDR3 region has the DNA TGTGCCAGCAGCTTAACCTCCAGCGAGCAGTACTTC.

Only a few counts were recorded for this clone. The gene calls are TRBV29-1 and TRBJ2-5; D might be TRBD1 (5 bases). The V gene lost 5 bases and the J gene lost 4 bases, with 11 bases spanning the gap. The germline CDR1 and CDR2 sequences are SQVTM and ANQGSEA. The CDR3 is 12 amino acids. CDR3 coding DNA: TGCAGCGTTTCCCCAGGGATAGAGACCCAGTACTTC. Translated, it gives CSVSPGIETQYF.

This clone appeared a few times. The sample contains more than one DNA sequence encoding this CDR3. The gene calls are TRBV18 and TRBJ2-5; no clear D gene. The CDR3 length is 12 residues. Germline CDR1 reads KGHSH; CDR2 reads LQKENI. The V and J ends lost 3 bases and 5 bases respectively, with 7 bases between them. The chain's CDR3 is CASSPLGETQYF. CDR3 in DNA: TGTGCCAGCTCACCCTTGGGGGAGACCCAGTACTTC.

The rearrangement links TRBV11-1 to TRBJ2-1; TRBD2 is a possible D gene (6 bases). From germline, CDR1 is SGHAT and CDR2 FQDESV (reference sequence). V was shortened by 5 bases and J by 0 bases, with 11 bases between the two germline ends. The CDR3 has 15 residues. The CDR3 is CASSRGTYSYNEQFF. CDR3 bases: TGTGCCAGCAGCCGGGGGACGTACTCCTACAATGAGCAGTTCTTC.

J is TRBJ1-2 and V is TRBV7-9; TRBD1 matches 7 bases. The V gene's germline CDR1 is SEHNR and CDR2 FQNEAQ (reference sequence). The CDR3 extends over 13 amino acids. The J segment lost 8 bases and the V segment lost 3 bases, leaving 6 bases of the junction unmatched. DNA of the CDR3: TGTGCCAGCAGCTTGACAGGGCTGCTAGGCTACACCTTC. It translates to CASSLTGLLGYTF. The complete variable domain, with remaining parts taken from reference TRBV7-9 and TRBJ1-2, reads DTGVSQNPRHKITKRGQNVTFRCDPISEHNRLYWYRQTLGQGPEFLTYFQNEAQLEKSRLLSDRFSAERPKGSFSTLEIQRTEQGDSAMYLCASSLTGLLGYTFGSGTRLTVV.

This clone was picked up a small number of times. This rearrangement joins TRBV30 to TRBJ2-1; D remains ambiguous. Germline V gene sequence: CDR1 GTSNPN, CDR2 SVGIG (reference sequence). V lost 5 bases and J 9 bases, leaving 11 bases between the germline ends. CDR3 length: 11 amino acids. CDR3: CAWGFVGEQFF. The CDR3, as DNA: TGTGCCTGGGGGTTTGTTGGTGAGCAGTTCTTC.

J is TRBJ2-7 and V is TRBV6-6; the D is unclear. This CDR3 contains 12 residues. Germline CDR1 and CDR2: MNHNY and SVGAGI (reference sequence). V was pared by 8 bases and J by 12 bases, with 20 bases between. The CDR3 DNA reads TGTGCCAGCCCTACGGAGACCGGAACTTTGTACTTC. This gives the protein CASPTETGTLYF.

This clone was seen only a few times. The V and J genes are TRBV29-1 and TRBJ2-1, with no clear D. The CDR3 extends over 12 amino acids. The germline V gene has CDR1 SQVTM and CDR2 ANQGSEA. The V and J ends lost 7 bases and 4 bases respectively, with 11 bases between them. CDR3 in amino acids: CSGMRGYNEQFF. The CDR3 bases are TGCAGCGGTATGAGAGGATACAATGAGCAGTTCTTC.